These 25 T cell receptor beta chains came from one sample sequenced in a study of CXCR4 blockade with PD-1 therapy in pancreatic cancer (dated by TCRdb to about 2019). The receptor library was made with the immunoSEQ multiplex PCR assay. TCRdb holds this immuneACCESS table with in-frame rearrangements only. Some clones are missing; in checked studies, unresolved V genes explain under half, and the rest has no known cause. Counted in this sample were about 1,200 clones; about two fifths of them appeared once. The top ten hold less than 20% of the sample. Sequencing was done on a sample of tumor tissue. These receptors originate from a human donor with pancreatic ductal adenocarcinoma.

This clone came up once. The rearrangement uses TRBV15 and TRBJ1-1, with D perhaps TRBD1 (6 bases). CDR1 and CDR2 from the germline V gene are LNHNV and YYDKDF (reference sequence). Trimming stripped 2 bases from V and 1 base from J, with 17 bases between. The CDR3 length is 17 residues. CDR3 region: CATSRRGGEPKNTEAFF. The CDR3 DNA is TGTGCCACCAGCAGACGAGGGGGAGAACCTAAGAACACTGAAGCTTTCTTT.

This clone has more than one count but fewer than ten. The CDR3 loop reads CASSLAGQGNNSPLHF. DNA for the CDR3: TGCGCCAGCAGCTTGGCCGGGCAGGGAAATAATTCACCCCTCCACTTT. This chain connects TRBV5-1 to TRBJ1-6, with D perhaps TRBD1 (5 bases). CDR1 SGHRS and CDR2 YFSETQ come from the germline V gene. The germline V and J ends were trimmed by 0 bases and 5 bases, with 12 bases remaining between them. This CDR3 comprises 16 residues.

This clone was observed a handful of times. This chain connects TRBV28 to TRBJ2-1; no firm D call. Germline loops: CDR1 MDHEN, CDR2 SYDVKM. Trimming removed 3 bases from V and 4 bases from J, with 19 bases in between. This CDR3 is built from 17 residues. CDR3 sequence (DNA): TGTGCCAGCAGTTTTCTCAACCTGACTTACTTATACAATGAGCAGTTCTTC. Amino acid sequence: CASSFLNLTYLYNEQFF.

This clone was recorded once. CDR3 coding DNA: TGTGCCAGTAGTCATTGGACAGGGGGCTCTGAAGCTTTCTTT. It encodes CASSHWTGGSEAFF. This chain links TRBV19 with TRBJ1-1; TRBD1 matches at 11 bases. V was pared by 5 bases and J by 6 bases, with 5 bases of the junction left unmatched. The CDR3 consists of 14 residues. The germline gives CDR1 LNHDA, CDR2 SQIVND (reference sequence). Together with reference TRBV19 and TRBJ1-1, the CDR3 gives the full variable domain: DGGITQSPKYLFRKEGQNVTLSCEQNLNHDAMYWYRQDPGQGLRLIYYSQIVNDFQKGDIAEGYSVSREKKESFPLTVTSAQKNPTAFYLCASSHWTGGSEAFFGQGTRLTVV.

This clone showed up just a few times. V usage is TRBV10-2 and J usage is TRBJ2-2; 9 bases agree with TRBD1. In germline, CDR1 is WSHSY, CDR2 SAAADI. The CDR3 is made up of 13 amino acids. The trim removed 6 bases at V and 7 bases at J, leaving 3 bases unmatched. Here the CDR3 DNA reads TGCGCCAGCAGCAGGACAGGGGTCGGGGAGCTGTTTTTT. This encodes CASSRTGVGELFF.

The gene calls are TRBV19 and TRBJ1-3; D is unresolved. The V gene's germline CDR1 is LNHDA and CDR2 SQIVND (reference sequence). Trimming removed 3 bases at V and 2 bases at J, with 11 bases between. This CDR3 contains 15 residues. The CDR3 loop is CASSMSGKPGNTIYF. Written as DNA, the CDR3 is TGTGCCAGTAGTATGAGTGGGAAGCCTGGAAACACCATATATTTT.

This chain uses TRBV28 with TRBJ1-1, with a weak D call TRBD1 (5 bases). This CDR3 is built from 13 residues. V shed 4 bases and J shed 3 bases, with 9 bases lying between them. Germline-derived CDR1 and CDR2 are MDHEN and SYDVKM. The CDR3 here is CASSSGGDTEAFF. CDR3 coding DNA: TGTGCCAGCAGTTCCGGGGGGGACACTGAAGCTTTCTTT.

By proportion, this clone is large. The chain carries TRBV9 and TRBJ2-7, with a possible D match to TRBD2 (5 bases). Deletions cut 2 bases from V and 4 bases from J, with 7 bases between. This CDR3 is built from 12 residues. The germline V gene has CDR1 SGDLS and CDR2 YYNGEE. This CDR3 reads CASSVRDYEQYF. CDR3 in DNA: TGTGCCAGCAGCGTCCGGGATTACGAGCAGTACTTC. Using reference TRBV9 and TRBJ2-7 for the parts outside the CDR3, the full variable domain is DSGVTQTPKHLITATGQRVTLRCSPRSGDLSVYWYQQSLDQGLQFLIQYYNGEERAKGNILERFSAQQFPDLHSELNLSSLELGDSALYFCASSVRDYEQYFGPGTRLTVT.

The chain has TRBV19 and TRBJ1-1, with 8 bases aligning to TRBD1. The CDR3 is 14 residues long. V gave up 2 bases and J gave up 6 bases; unmatched junction bases: 5. The germline CDR1 and CDR2 sequences are LNHDA and SQIVND (reference sequence). The CDR3 DNA sequence: TGTGCCAGTAGTATAATGACAGGGGACCCTGAAGCTTTCTTT. This gives the protein CASSIMTGDPEAFF.

This clone was picked up a small number of times. The CDR3 sequence: CASNSGGPTEAFF. The CDR3 DNA reads TGTGCCAGCAACTCGGGGGGCCCCACTGAAGCTTTCTTT. V gene TRBV9 combines with J gene TRBJ1-1, with D maybe TRBD1 (6 bases). The CDR3 covers 13 residues. The ends were cut back, 6 bases at V and 4 bases at J, with 13 bases in the middle. Germline V lookup: CDR1 SGDLS, CDR2 YYNGEE.

V is TRBV18 and J is TRBJ2-1; a possible D gene is TRBD2 (5 bases). This CDR3 contains 14 residues. Trimming removed 0 bases at V and 5 bases at J, with 8 bases between. Germline V gives CDR1 KGHSH, CDR2 LQKENI. For the CDR3, the DNA is TGTGCCAGCTCACCACCGCGAGGGCACAATGAGCAGTTCTTC. Its protein is CASSPPRGHNEQFF.

The V call is TRBV4-1, the J call TRBJ1-2, with 7 bases matching TRBD1. CDR3 size: 13 residues. Germline lookup yields CDR1 MGHRA and CDR2 YSYEKL. V lost 1 base to trimming and J lost 9 bases; unmatched junction nucleotides: 5. CDR3 protein: CASSQVDRSRYTF. The CDR3 DNA reads as TGCGCCAGCAGCCAAGTGGACAGGTCTCGCTACACCTTC.

In its sample, this clone was seen once. V is TRBV19 and J is TRBJ1-5; D might be TRBD1 (5 bases). The ends were cut back, 7 bases at V and 5 bases at J, with 33 bases in the middle. The germline V gene has CDR1 LNHDA and CDR2 SQIVND (reference sequence). This CDR3 has 20 amino acids. CDR3 loop: CASTPGVRDGYWTDDQPQHF. The CDR3 DNA is TGTGCCAGTACTCCGGGGGTGAGGGACGGATATTGGACGGACGATCAGCCCCAGCATTTT.

The chain has TRBV28 and TRBJ2-7; 7 nucleotides line up with TRBD1. Trimming cost V 4 bases and J 7 bases; bases outside gene matches: 13. The CDR3 consists of 15 residues. CDR1 and CDR2 (germline): MDHEN, SYDVKM. The CDR3 spells CASSSTRTGQREQYF. DNA for the CDR3: TGTGCCAGCAGTTCAACTCGGACAGGCCAGAGGGAGCAGTACTTC.

The chain employs TRBV18 and TRBJ2-2, with 8 bases matching TRBD2. Unmatched junction bases numbered 6, after V lost 2 bases and J lost 4 bases. Germline-derived CDR1 and CDR2 are KGHSH and LQKENI. This CDR3 is 16 amino acids long. In DNA, the CDR3 is TGTGCCAGCTCACCAGGAAAGCGGGGGTTCACCGGGGAGCTGTTTTTT. It encodes CASSPGKRGFTGELFF. The complete variable domain, with remaining parts taken from reference TRBV18 and TRBJ2-2, reads NAGVMQNPRHLVRRRGQEARLRCSPMKGHSHVYWYRQLPEEGLKFMVYLQKENIIDESGMPKERFSAEFPKEGPSILRIQQVVRGDSAAYFCASSPGKRGFTGELFFGEGSRLTVL.

This sequence joins TRBV18 and TRBJ2-5, with TRBD2 as a possible D gene (5 bases). V was cut by 3 bases and J by 0 bases, with 14 bases left in between. The CDR3 is 16 residues long. Germline CDR1 and CDR2: KGHSH and LQKENI. The CDR3 is CASSPSGPKYQETQYF. CDR3 DNA: TGTGCCAGCTCACCGAGCGGACCGAAGTACCAAGAGACCCAGTACTTC.

This clone was counted only a few times. The chain recombines TRBV19 with TRBJ2-3, with a tentative D call TRBD2 (6 bases). Trimming took off 6 bases at V and 2 bases at J, with 12 bases between the two ends. CDR3 size: 14 residues. CDR1 is LNHDA, CDR2 SQIVND, per germline (reference sequence). As DNA, the CDR3 is TGTGCCAGTAGCCCAACGGGGGTCACAGATACGCAGTATTTT. Translation: CASSPTGVTDTQYF.

This clone was counted between two and nine times. A junction end diverges from the germline sequence, so it may reflect a read error. The chain recombines TRBV6-8 with TRBJ2-7; 7 bases match TRBD1. The germline V gene has CDR1 MNHGY and CDR2 SAAAGT. The CDR3 contains 13 residues. CDR3 in DNA: TGTGCCATCAGTTCTGACAGGGAAGGACGGCAGTACTTC. It codes for CAISSDREGRQYF.

The chain links TRBV15 to TRBJ1-1; no reliable D call. The CDR3 runs to 15 residues. V lost 1 base and J 4 bases, leaving 13 bases between the germline ends. CDR1 LNHNV and CDR2 YYDKDF come from the germline V gene (reference sequence). The CDR3 DNA reads as TGTGCCACCAGCAGAGCCCCGCAAAGCAGCACTGAAGCTTTCTTT. Translated, it gives CATSRAPQSSTEAFF. Using reference TRBV15 and TRBJ1-1 for the parts outside the CDR3, the full variable domain is DAMVIQNPRYQVTQFGKPVTLSCSQTLNHNVMYWYQQKSSQAPKLLFHYYDKDFNNEADTPDNFQSRRPNTSFCFLDIRSPGLGDTAMYLCATSRAPQSSTEAFFGQGTRLTVV.

As DNA, the CDR3 is TGCGCCAGCAAGAGGGGTTCCCCAGAAAATGAAAAACTGTTTTTT. It yields the protein CASKRGSPENEKLFF. The chain carries TRBV10-2 and TRBJ1-4, with D tentatively TRBD1 (5 bases). V was pared by 7 bases and J by 5 bases, with 17 bases between. This CDR3 is 15 amino acids long. Germline CDR1 is WSHSY and CDR2 is SAAADI.

This clone was detected once. The chain has TRBV16 and TRBJ1-6; possibly TRBD1 for D (5 bases). V shed 4 bases and J shed 9 bases, with 25 bases lying between them. Germline lookup yields CDR1 KGHSY and CDR2 FQNENV. The CDR3 loop spans 18 amino acids. This CDR3 is CASSPPGTGILGGSPLHF. CDR3 nucleotides: TGTGCCAGCAGCCCGCCCGGGACGGGGATCTTGGGAGGTTCACCCCTCCACTTT.

This clone was observed a handful of times. V is TRBV11-3 and J is TRBJ1-3; D perhaps matches TRBD1 (5 bases). The germline V and J ends were trimmed by 2 bases and 2 bases, with 7 bases remaining between them. There are 14 residues in the CDR3. Germline CDR1 is SGHNT and CDR2 is YENEEA. The CDR3: CASSLLGAGNTIYF. CDR3 nucleotide sequence: TGTGCCAGCAGCTTATTGGGGGCTGGAAACACCATATATTTT.

In this sample, this clone turned up a few times. This rearrangement joins TRBV6-8 to TRBJ1-1; TRBD1 might be the D (5 bases). The germline CDR1 and CDR2 sequences are MNHGY and SAAAGT. Trimming cost V 0 bases and J 4 bases, with 15 bases left between them. This CDR3 is built from 16 residues. The CDR3 DNA is TGTGCCAGCAGTTACTCGAATCGGGTTCAGGGCACTGAAGCTTTCTTT. Protein: CASSYSNRVQGTEAFF.

The gene calls are TRBV18 and TRBJ1-4; D unresolved. V lost 3 bases and J lost 7, with 6 bases in between. Germline V gene sequence: CDR1 KGHSH, CDR2 LQKENI. This CDR3 contains 12 residues. CDR3 sequence: CASSPLSEKLFF. DNA of the CDR3: TGTGCCAGCTCACCCCTGAGTGAAAAACTGTTTTTT.

This clone was detected a few times. The V and J genes are TRBV29-1 and TRBJ2-5, with TRBD1 identical over 7 bases. J lost 5 bases, V lost 2 bases, and 2 bases had no gene match. The CDR3 has 12 amino acids. Germline CDR1 is SQVTM and CDR2 is ANQGSEA. The CDR3 DNA sequence: TGCAGCGTTGAACAGACAGGGGAGACCCAGTACTTC. Protein product: CSVEQTGETQYF.